This T cell receptor beta chain stems from a study of shared clonotypes between healthy human individuals. About the study: CD8 memory received one plate per donor, CD8 naive two, CD4 memory three and CD4 naive three.

None of the donors, who were healthy HIV-negative adults, had recently had acute infections or vaccinations. CDR3 size: 16 residues. Germline V CDR1 and CDR2: MNHNS, SASEGT. V lost 4 bases and J lost 0, with 13 bases in between. This clone was recorded only once. Template for every sorted-subset replicate PCR totaled 150 to 250 ng DNA, about 30,000 T cell genomes. This table comes from immunoSEQ multiplex PCR, and its TCRdb copy is limited to in-frame clones, with some not included. Of roughly 1,500,000 clones in the sample, 95% to 99% were seen once. The J gene is TRBJ1-5, the V gene TRBV6-1; a possible D gene is TRBD1 (5 bases). The TCR comes from a man younger than 45 in good health. Material for sequencing was naive CD4+ T cells sorted from blood. The subset here: CD45RA+ positively selected. The CDR3 DNA reads TGTGCCAGCAGTGCCGGGACTGACTTTAGCAATCAGCCCCAGCATTTT. Its protein is CASSAGTDFSNQPQHF.